This record covers a single T cell receptor beta chain. What antigen it recognizes has not been identified. There are no base qualities to consult, and no much larger clone falls within one base. The entry originates in a study of blood T cell repertoires in COVID-19 (TCRdb year 2020). Background for the entire study: The collaborator samples originated in the United States, Italy and Spain and spanned the acute and convalescent phases of COVID-19. The material from the prospective study consisted of cDNA or gDNA derived from T cells, B-cell-depleted T cells, or PBMCs. The samples were drawn from two sources: the first 160 participants of the ongoing ImmuneRACE study, and 950 to 1,500 subjects contributed by 6 global collaborators. Subjects who had been exposed to COVID-19, were actively infected with it, or had recovered from it provided the deeply sampled blood TCRbeta repertoires that made up the dataset. HLA class I and class II types, where available, came from metadata supplied by the sample provider rather than from assay-based typing. The sample metadata nearly always contained a de-identified subject ID, COVID-19 status, age in years and sex. A freely available public database, intended as a resource for researchers studying the immune response to SARS-CoV-2, is where the repertoires were released. Broader findings and caveats from the paper: The quantity of clinical and demographic metadata differed by source and by participant and was supplied without curation.

The collaborating institutions used their own protocols to collect whole blood in K2EDTA tubes. For TCRbeta analysis, collaborators shipped samples in one of three forms: frozen whole blood, isolated PBMCs, or DNA extracted from either of those sample types. TCRbeta CDR3 regions were amplified from genomic DNA using the immunoSEQ Assay, a bias-controlled multiplex PCR. Processing in the source paper ran as follows. Nucleated cell counts per sample were estimated from amplification of reference gene primers within the assay. Sequence reads were collapsed and filtered to measure the absolute abundance of every unique TCRbeta CDR3 rearrangement. For each sample, productive Simpson clonality was calculated by taking the square root of Simpson's diversity index across productive rearrangements. TCRdb re-hosts the immuneACCESS table, in-frame sequences only. Its copies lack some clones; in the studies checked, an unresolved V gene accounts for under half of them, and the cause for the rest is not known. D and trimming were read from the DNA, whereas the V and J calls and clone size are those reported in that table. For this sample the table gives about 120,000 clones, of which 70% to 85% were detected only once. Jointly, the top ten make up 0.86% of the sample.

Relative to germline, V is missing 5 bases and J is missing 2 bases, with 7 bases of the junction outside any gene match. The CDR3 runs 16 amino acids, cysteine and phenylalanine included. The only DNA kept is the CDR3, 48 bases in frame from the first base. Taken from the germline V gene, the CDR1 and CDR2 loops are SGHRS and YFSETQ. The sequence links TRBV5-1 to TRBJ2-1; 10 bases in the middle match TRBD1. The TCR comes from a human donor with acute or convalescent COVID-19. The donor label of this sample is uncertain. Sequencing was performed on peripheral blood. The DNA sequence follows: TGCGCCAGCAGTCGGGGGGACAGGGGAGCCTACAATGAGCAGTTCTTC. Its product reads: CASSRGDRGAYNEQFF.